This TCR beta chain originates from a study of T cell repertoires in cytomegalovirus infection. Study as a whole: CMV epitopes in the study were HLA-C-restricted (recently identified) and HLA-B-restricted (well studied). Public TCR beta signatures provided an indication of both CMV infection and a matching HLA type.

V shed 5 bases, J shed 1 base, and the junction held 2 bases outside the gene matches. Germline CDR1 and CDR2: SGHTA and FQGNSA. This CDR3 contains 14 residues. This clonotype was detected a few times. Its antigen is still unknown. TCRdb reprocessed the reads via MiXCR and lists one record per CDR3 protein. This sample has about 51,000 distinct CDR3 sequences, with roughly 20% found just once. Overall study results and limits: Identification of carriers of CMV plus the relevant HLA was achieved through cumulative public TCR beta family frequency. HLA-C-restricted CMV clonotypes gave the most frequent clonotype in two of eight donors.

The TCR was taken from a human donor in good health (CMV status not recorded). Some clones in this sample may be carry-over from other donors' samples. V gene TRBV7-2 combines with J gene TRBJ2-3, with 8 bases aligning to TRBD2. This material consisted of CD8+ T cells from cultured PBMCs, taken from culture after CMV antigen stimulation. CDR3 amino acids: CASSGAGGTDTQYF. CDR3 DNA: TGTGCCAGCAGCGGAGCGGGGGGCACAGATACGCAGTATTTT.